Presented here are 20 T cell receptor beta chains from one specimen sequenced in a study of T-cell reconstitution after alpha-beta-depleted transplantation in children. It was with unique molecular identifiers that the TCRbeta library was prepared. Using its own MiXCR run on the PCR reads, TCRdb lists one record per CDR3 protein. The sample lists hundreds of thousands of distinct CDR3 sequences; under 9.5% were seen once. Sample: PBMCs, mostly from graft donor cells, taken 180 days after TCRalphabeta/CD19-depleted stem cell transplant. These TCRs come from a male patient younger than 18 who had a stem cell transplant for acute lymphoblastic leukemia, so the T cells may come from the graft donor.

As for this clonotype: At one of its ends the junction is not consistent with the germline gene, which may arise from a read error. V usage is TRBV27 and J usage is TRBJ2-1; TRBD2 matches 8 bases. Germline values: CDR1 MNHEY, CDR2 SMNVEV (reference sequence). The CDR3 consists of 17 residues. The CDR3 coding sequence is TGTGCCATCAGTTCCCTCCTACAACTAGCGGTAGGGCGCAAGCAGTTCTTC. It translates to CAISSLLQLAVGRKQFF.

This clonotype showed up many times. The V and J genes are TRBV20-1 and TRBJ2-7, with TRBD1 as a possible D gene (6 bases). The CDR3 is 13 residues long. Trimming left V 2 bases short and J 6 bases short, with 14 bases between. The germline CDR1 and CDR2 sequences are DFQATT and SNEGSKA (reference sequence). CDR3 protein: CSARLPTGGEQYF. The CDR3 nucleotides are TGCAGTGCTAGACTCCCGACAGGAGGCGAGCAGTACTTC.

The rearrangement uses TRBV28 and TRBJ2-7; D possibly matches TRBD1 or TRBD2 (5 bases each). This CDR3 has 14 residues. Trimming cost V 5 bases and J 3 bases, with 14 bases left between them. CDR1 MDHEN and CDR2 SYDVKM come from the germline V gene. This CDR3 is CASSTGRWLYEQYF. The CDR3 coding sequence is TGTGCCAGCAGTACGGGACGCTGGCTCTACGAGCAGTACTTC.

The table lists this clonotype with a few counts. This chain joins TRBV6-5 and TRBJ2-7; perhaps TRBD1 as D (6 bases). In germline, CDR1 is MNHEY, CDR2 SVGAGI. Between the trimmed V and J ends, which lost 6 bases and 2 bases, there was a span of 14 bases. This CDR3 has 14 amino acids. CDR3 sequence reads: CASSPGVGPYEQYF. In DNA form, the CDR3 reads TGTGCCAGCAGCCCAGGGGTAGGGCCCTACGAGCAGTACTTC.

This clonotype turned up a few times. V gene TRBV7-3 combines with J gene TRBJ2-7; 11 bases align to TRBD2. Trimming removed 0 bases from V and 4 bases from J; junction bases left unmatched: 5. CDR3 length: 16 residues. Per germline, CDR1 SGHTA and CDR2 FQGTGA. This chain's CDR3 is CASSLTPTSGTYEQYF. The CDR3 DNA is TGTGCCAGCAGCTTAACGCCGACTAGCGGGACTTACGAGCAGTACTTC.

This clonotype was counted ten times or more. The DNA of the CDR3 is TGTGCCAGCAGCCCTAGATATGAGCAGTTCTTC. This sequence encodes CASSPRYEQFF. The chain combines TRBV7-2 with TRBJ2-1, with unresolved D. This CDR3 is 11 amino acids long. Germline V gene lookup returns CDR1 SGHTA and CDR2 FQGNSA. Deletions cut 5 bases from V and 8 bases from J, with 7 bases between. The variable domain in full, with the rest retrieved from reference TRBV7-2 and TRBJ2-1, is GAGVSQSPSNKVTEKGKDVELRCDPISGHTALYWYRQSLGQGLEFLIYFQGNSAPDKSGLPSDRFSAERTGGSVSTLTIQRTQQEDSAVYLCASSPRYEQFFGPGTRLTVL.

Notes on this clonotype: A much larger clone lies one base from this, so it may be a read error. As DNA, the CDR3 is TGTGCCAGCAGCTTCGTACTAGCGGCAGGGTACAATGAGCAGTTCTTC. Its protein product is CASSFVLAAGYNEQFF. The chain couples TRBV12-3 or TRBV12-4 to TRBJ2-1; 8 bases agree with TRBD2. The V and J ends lost 6 bases and 4 bases, in that order; junction bases with no gene match: 11. The CDR3 runs to 16 residues.

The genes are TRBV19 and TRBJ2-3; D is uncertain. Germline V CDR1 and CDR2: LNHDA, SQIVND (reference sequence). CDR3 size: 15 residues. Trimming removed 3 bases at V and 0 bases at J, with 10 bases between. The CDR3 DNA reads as TGTGCCAGTAGTATGGAGCTTGCTAGCACAGATACGCAGTATTTT. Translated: CASSMELASTDTQYF.

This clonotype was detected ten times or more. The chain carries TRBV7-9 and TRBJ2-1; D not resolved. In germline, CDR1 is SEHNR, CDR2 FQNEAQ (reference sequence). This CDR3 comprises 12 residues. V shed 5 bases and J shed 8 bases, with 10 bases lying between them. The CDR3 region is CASSTFTDEQFF. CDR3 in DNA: TGTGCCAGCAGCACGTTCACCGATGAGCAGTTCTTC.

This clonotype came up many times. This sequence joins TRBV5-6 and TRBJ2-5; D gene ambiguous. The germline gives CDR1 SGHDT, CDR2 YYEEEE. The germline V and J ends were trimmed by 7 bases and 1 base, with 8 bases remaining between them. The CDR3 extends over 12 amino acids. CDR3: CASGRPQETQYF. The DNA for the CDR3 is TGTGCCAGCGGAAGACCCCAAGAGACCCAGTACTTC.

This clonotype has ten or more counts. The CDR3, as DNA: TGTGCCATCACCCAGGACTGGAGCTCCTACAATGAGCAGTTCTTC. Residues: CAITQDWSSYNEQFF. The V and J genes are TRBV10-3 and TRBJ2-1, with TRBD2 as a possible D gene (5 bases). CDR1 and CDR2 (germline): ENHRY, SYGVKD. The V gene lost 7 bases and the J gene lost 0 bases, with 13 bases spanning the gap. This CDR3 spans 15 amino acids.

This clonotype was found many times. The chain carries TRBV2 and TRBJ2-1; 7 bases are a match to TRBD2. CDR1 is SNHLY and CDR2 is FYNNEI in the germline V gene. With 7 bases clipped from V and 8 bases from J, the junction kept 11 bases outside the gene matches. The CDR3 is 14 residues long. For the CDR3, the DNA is TGTGCCAGCACGCGCCGGGACTACCTTCATGAGCAGTTCTTC. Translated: CASTRRDYLHEQFF.

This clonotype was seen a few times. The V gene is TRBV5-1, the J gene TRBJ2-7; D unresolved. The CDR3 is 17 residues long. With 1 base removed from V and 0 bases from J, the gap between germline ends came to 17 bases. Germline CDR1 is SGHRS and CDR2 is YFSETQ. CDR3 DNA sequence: TGCGCCAGCAGCTTGAACCCTCACGGGCAGACCTCCTACGAGCAGTACTTC. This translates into CASSLNPHGQTSYEQYF.

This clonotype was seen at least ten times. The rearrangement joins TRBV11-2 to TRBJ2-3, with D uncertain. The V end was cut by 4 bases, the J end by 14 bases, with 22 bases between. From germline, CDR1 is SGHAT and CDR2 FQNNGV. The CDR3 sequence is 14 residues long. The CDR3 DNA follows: TGTGCCAGCAGCTCCTCATACAGCACGCGGCCCGGGTATTTT. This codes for CASSSSYSTRPGYF. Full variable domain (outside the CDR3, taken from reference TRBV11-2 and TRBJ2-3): EAGVAQSPRYKIIEKRQSVAFWCNPISGHATLYWYQQILGQGPKLLIQFQNNGVVDDSQLPKDRFSAERLKGVDSTLKIQPAKLEDSAVYLCASSSSYSTRPGYFGPGTRLTVL.

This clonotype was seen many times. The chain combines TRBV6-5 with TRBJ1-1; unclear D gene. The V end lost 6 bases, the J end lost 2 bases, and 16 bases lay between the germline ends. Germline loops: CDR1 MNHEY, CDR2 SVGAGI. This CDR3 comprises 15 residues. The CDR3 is CASSPGGSINTEAFF. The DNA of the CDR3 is TGTGCCAGCAGCCCCGGAGGGTCAATCAACACTGAAGCTTTCTTT.

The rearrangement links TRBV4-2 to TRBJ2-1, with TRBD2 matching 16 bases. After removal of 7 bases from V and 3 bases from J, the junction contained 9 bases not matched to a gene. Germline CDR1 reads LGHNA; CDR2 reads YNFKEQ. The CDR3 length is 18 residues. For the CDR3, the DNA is TGTGCCAGCAACCACAAGGGACTAGCGGGAGGGTACTACAATGAGCAGTTCTTC. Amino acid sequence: CASNHKGLAGGYYNEQFF.

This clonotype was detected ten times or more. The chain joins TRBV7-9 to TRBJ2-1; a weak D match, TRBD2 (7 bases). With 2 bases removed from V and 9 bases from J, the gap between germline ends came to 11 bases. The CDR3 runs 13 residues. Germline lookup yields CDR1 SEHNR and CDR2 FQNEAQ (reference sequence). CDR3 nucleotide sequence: TGTGCCAGCAGCTTACAGGGGAGGGGTGAGCAGTTCTTC. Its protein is CASSLQGRGEQFF.

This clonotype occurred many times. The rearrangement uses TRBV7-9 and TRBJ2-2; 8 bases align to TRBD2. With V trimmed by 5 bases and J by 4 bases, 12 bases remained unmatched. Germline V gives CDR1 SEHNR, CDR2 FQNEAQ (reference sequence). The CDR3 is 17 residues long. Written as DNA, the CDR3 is TGTGCCAGCAGCACCGCGGGGGGCGGAACGGGCACCGGGGAGCTGTTTTTT. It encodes CASSTAGGGTGTGELFF.

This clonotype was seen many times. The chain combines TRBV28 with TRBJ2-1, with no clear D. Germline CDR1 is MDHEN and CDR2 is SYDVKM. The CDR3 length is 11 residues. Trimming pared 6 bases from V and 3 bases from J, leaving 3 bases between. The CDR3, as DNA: TGTGCCAGCAGCCGCTACAATGAGCAGTTCTTC. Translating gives CASSRYNEQFF.

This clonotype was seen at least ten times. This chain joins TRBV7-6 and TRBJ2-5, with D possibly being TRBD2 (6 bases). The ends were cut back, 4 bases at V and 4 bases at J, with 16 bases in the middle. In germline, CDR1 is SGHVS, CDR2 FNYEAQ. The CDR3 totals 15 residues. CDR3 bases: TGTGCCAGCAGCTCACGACTAGGAGAGGGAGAGACCCAGTACTTC. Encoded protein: CASSSRLGEGETQYF.